The next 31 T cell receptor beta chains were all read from a single sample in a study of T cells in Graves' hyperthyroidism and ophthalmopathy. The source material, RNA transcripts, was used to amplify TCR beta CDR3 regions. The HTBI primer set drove a first-round RT-PCR of the TCR CDR3. TCRdb used MiXCR to reprocess the multiplex PCR reads, holding one entry per CDR3 protein. Of roughly 570,000 distinct CDR3 sequences in the sample, 46% were seen once. Sequencing was done on a sample of peripheral blood or thyroid tissue (not recorded which). These receptors were taken from a woman aged 18-35 years with Graves' hyperthyroidism.

Points on this clonotype: One end of the junction does not line up with germline, which may come from a read error. This chain joins TRBV7-9 and TRBJ1-1; D is unresolved. Germline-derived CDR1 and CDR2 are SEHNR and FQNEAQ (reference sequence). This CDR3 region has 12 residues. This CDR3 reads CASSIAGRDAFF. CDR3 bases: TGTGCCAGCAGCATAGCGGGGAGGGATGCTTTCTTT.

V gene TRBV6-1 combines with J gene TRBJ2-5; 8 bases are shared with TRBD1. The CDR3 consists of 16 residues. Germline assignment: CDR1 MNHNS and CDR2 SASEGT. J lost 4 bases, V lost 6 bases, and 13 bases had no gene match. The CDR3, as DNA: TGTGCCAGCAGCGAACTCTTCGGACAGGGAGGAGAGACCCAGTACTTC. Protein: CASSELFGQGGETQYF.

The table lists this clonotype with many counts. J is TRBJ1-2 and V is TRBV27; 7 nucleotides agree with TRBD1. V shed 0 bases and J 4 bases; nucleotides not matched to a gene: 5. CDR1 is MNHEY, CDR2 SMNVEV, per germline (reference sequence). This CDR3 region has 15 residues. CDR3 amino acids: CASSLSKGASYGYTF. CDR3 DNA: TGTGCCAGCAGTTTATCCAAGGGGGCCAGCTATGGCTACACCTTC.

V and J are TRBV7-2 and TRBJ1-1, with D maybe TRBD1 (6 bases). The CDR3 has 18 residues. With 4 bases removed from V and 4 bases from J, the gap between germline ends came to 25 bases. The germline V gene has CDR1 SGHTA and CDR2 FQGNSA. CDR3 sequence: CASSSTGGFNGGGTEAFF. The CDR3 DNA reads as TGTGCCAGCAGCTCGACCGGGGGTTTTAACGGAGGGGGCACTGAAGCTTTCTTT.

This clonotype was seen at least ten times. The chain links TRBV20-1 to TRBJ1-2; tentative D call: TRBD1 (5 bases). Per germline, CDR1 DFQATT and CDR2 SNEGSKA (reference sequence). Trimming removed 0 bases from V and 5 bases from J, with 13 bases in between. The CDR3 length is 14 residues. In DNA form, the CDR3 reads TGCAGTGCTAGAGATGAGGGGCGGAGGTATGGCTACACCTTC. It encodes CSARDEGRRYGYTF.

Ten or more counts support this clonotype. This sequence joins TRBV2 and TRBJ1-1, with D possibly being TRBD1 (5 bases). Trimming left V 6 bases short and J 5 bases short, with 13 bases between. CDR3 length: 13 residues. From germline, CDR1 is SNHLY and CDR2 FYNNEI. The CDR3, as DNA: TGTGCCAGCAGATCCGGGGGTTATACTGAAGCTTTCTTT. Amino acid sequence: CASRSGGYTEAFF.

This clonotype was recorded once. The DNA for the CDR3 is TGTGCCAGCAGTCGGTTTAGCAATCAGCCCCAGCATTTT. This translates into CASSRFSNQPQHF. V and J are TRBV2 and TRBJ1-5; D gene unclear. The V end lost 5 bases, the J end lost 0 bases, and 5 bases lay between the germline ends. The CDR3 has 13 residues. CDR1 and CDR2 from the germline V gene are SNHLY and FYNNEI.

Of note for this clonotype: The junction shows a germline mismatch at one end, possibly a read error. V and J are TRBV7-9 and TRBJ2-3; 10 bases map to TRBD1. The CDR3 extends over 15 amino acids. The germline V gene encodes CDR1 SEHNR and CDR2 FQNEAQ (reference sequence). CDR3 sequence (DNA): TGCGCCAGCAGCGGGGGACAGGGGCGAGCAGATACGCAGTATTTT. This translates into CASSGGQGRADTQYF.

This clonotype was detected only once. This sequence may be a read error, since a much larger clone differs from it by one base. This rearrangement joins TRBV2 to TRBJ2-7; TRBD2 matches 7 bases. The CDR3 consists of 15 residues. The germline V gene has CDR1 SNHLY and CDR2 FYNNEI. Trimming at V came to 5 bases and at J to 2 bases, leaving 9 bases not matched to a gene. Written as DNA, the CDR3 is TGTGCCAGCAGTTACGCGGGGGAAGGAGCCTACGAGCAGTACTTC. Its protein product is CASSYAGEGAYEQYF.

In its sample, this clonotype was seen many times. The genes are TRBV19 and TRBJ1-2; possible D gene TRBD1, 6 bases. The ends were cut back, 5 bases at V and 6 bases at J, with 13 bases in the middle. Germline CDR1 is LNHDA and CDR2 is SQIVND (reference sequence). CDR3 length equals 13 residues. The CDR3 region is CASSEQGSDGYTF. The CDR3 coding sequence is TGTGCCAGTAGTGAACAGGGAAGCGATGGCTACACCTTC.

In this sample, this clonotype turned up many times. The chain employs TRBV4-1 and TRBJ2-7; D gene uncertain. Trimming shortened V by 0 bases and J by 6 bases, and 15 bases separated the two germline ends. This CDR3 region has 15 residues. Germline V gene data show CDR1 as MGHRA and CDR2 as YSYEKL. CDR3 residues: CASSQEAFGVSEQYF. CDR3 sequence (DNA): TGCGCCAGCAGCCAAGAAGCTTTCGGCGTATCCGAGCAGTACTTC.

This clonotype came up once. A much larger clone differs from this one at a single base, so this may be a read error. The chain combines TRBV5-1 with TRBJ1-1; D is possibly TRBD1 (5 bases). The CDR3 contains 13 residues. Germline assignment: CDR1 SGHRS and CDR2 YFSETQ. The CDR3 region is CASRPLGETEALF. Here the CDR3 DNA reads TGTGCCAGCAGGCCCTTAGGGGAAACTGAAGCTCTCTTT.

This clonotype was counted at least ten times. The chain uses TRBV20-1 and TRBJ2-5; TRBD2 agrees at 8 bases. V trimming: 6 bases; J trimming: 0 bases; junction bases outside the gene matches: 12. This CDR3 spans 16 amino acids. Germline V gene lookup returns CDR1 DFQATT and CDR2 SNEGSKA (reference sequence). The chain's CDR3 is CSAKRESFGYQETQYF. DNA for the CDR3: TGCAGTGCAAAGCGGGAGAGTTTTGGGTACCAAGAGACCCAGTACTTC.

V usage is TRBV20-1 and J usage is TRBJ1-2; no clear D gene. Germline CDR1 is DFQATT and CDR2 is SNEGSKA (reference sequence). Trimming stripped 4 bases from V and 12 bases from J, with 15 bases between. The length of the CDR3 is 11 residues. As DNA, the CDR3 is TGCAGTGCTATCCGAGCGGGAGCCGACACCTTC. Its translation is CSAIRAGADTF.

The chain joins TRBV15 to TRBJ1-2, with D possibly being TRBD1 (6 bases). The ends were cut back, 1 base at V and 5 bases at J, with 14 bases in the middle. The CDR3 extends over 15 amino acids. CDR1 and CDR2 (germline): LNHNV, YYDKDF (reference sequence). The CDR3 here is CATSRGEQGNYGYTF. DNA for the CDR3: TGTGCCACCAGCAGAGGTGAACAGGGTAATTATGGCTACACCTTC.

This chain connects TRBV27 to TRBJ1-4; D unresolved. Trimming took 6 bases from V and 6 from J, leaving 14 bases between them. This CDR3 is built from 14 residues. Germline assignment: CDR1 MNHEY and CDR2 SMNVEV (reference sequence). Here the CDR3 reads CASRATYGYEKLFF. CDR3 nucleotides: TGTGCCAGCAGAGCCACTTACGGGTATGAAAAACTGTTTTTT.

Many counts were recorded for this clonotype. The chain combines TRBV6-5 with TRBJ2-7; 9 bases are a match to TRBD2. The V gene end was trimmed by 5 bases and the J gene end by 5 bases; junction bases not matched to a gene: 10. The V gene's germline CDR1 is MNHEY and CDR2 SVGAGI. The CDR3 consists of 15 residues. The DNA of the CDR3 is TGTGCCAGCAGTCAAGGCGAGCGGGGGGTACACGAGCAGTACTTC. Translating gives CASSQGERGVHEQYF.

This clonotype was detected ten times or more. This rearrangement joins TRBV11-2 to TRBJ1-4; the match to TRBD1 covers 7 bases. This CDR3 spans 16 amino acids. J gave up 8 bases and V 4 bases, and 13 bases lay outside the gene matches. Germline V gene lookup returns CDR1 SGHAT and CDR2 FQNNGV. In nucleotides, the CDR3 is TGTGCCAGCAGCTCCTCGCTGACAGGGCGCAGGGAAAAACTGTTTTTT. The encoded protein is CASSSSLTGRREKLFF. Filled out from reference TRBV11-2 and TRBJ1-4, the complete variable domain reads EAGVAQSPRYKIIEKRQSVAFWCNPISGHATLYWYQQILGQGPKLLIQFQNNGVVDDSQLPKDRFSAERLKGVDSTLKIQPAKLEDSAVYLCASSSSLTGRREKLFFGSGTQLSVL.

This clonotype was seen many times. The chain has TRBV13 and TRBJ1-1; 8 nucleotides agree with TRBD1. Germline CDR1 PRHDT, CDR2 FYEKMQ (reference sequence). V dropped 3 bases and J dropped 0; count of bases not matched to a gene: 9. CDR3 size: 17 residues. The CDR3 sequence: CASSFEGTGILNTEAFF. CDR3 DNA: TGTGCCAGCAGCTTCGAGGGGACAGGAATATTGAACACTGAAGCTTTCTTT. The complete variable domain, with remaining parts taken from reference TRBV13 and TRBJ1-1, reads AAGVIQSPRHLIKEKRETATLKCYPIPRHDTVYWYQQGPGQDPQFLISFYEKMQSDKGSIPDRFSAQQFSDYHSELNMSSLELGDSALYFCASSFEGTGILNTEAFFGQGTRLTVV.

The V call is TRBV25-1, the J call TRBJ2-7; TRBD2 matches 9 bases. Trimming removed 6 bases from V and 6 bases from J; junction bases left unmatched: 18. CDR3 length: 17 residues. Germline-derived CDR1 and CDR2 are MGHDK and SYGVNS. CDR3 amino acids: CASSHGSSSGNHAEQYF. CDR3 sequence (DNA): TGTGCCAGCAGCCATGGGTCGTCTAGCGGGAATCACGCCGAGCAGTACTTC.

The CDR3 sequence is CASSARGEQFF. CDR3 in DNA: TGTGCCAGCAGTGCGCGCGGTGAGCAGTTCTTC. The chain employs TRBV2 and TRBJ2-1, with unresolved D. With 4 bases removed from V and 9 bases from J, the gap between germline ends came to 7 bases. The CDR3 has 11 residues. From germline, CDR1 is SNHLY and CDR2 FYNNEI. Combining the CDR3 with reference TRBV2 and TRBJ2-1 gives the whole variable domain EPEVTQTPSHQVTQMGQEVILRCVPISNHLYFYWYRQILGQKVEFLVSFYNNEISEKSEIFDDQFSVERPDGSNFTLKIRSTKLEDSAMYFCASSARGEQFFGPGTRLTVL.

A remark on this clonotype: This may arise from a read error, as a much more abundant clone is one base away. The CDR3 bases are TGTGCCAGCAGCTTACTTGGGGCTAGGGTCGAGCAGTACTTC. This encodes CASSLLGARVEQYF. The J gene is TRBJ2-7, the V gene TRBV2; a possible D gene is TRBD1 (5 bases). This CDR3 is built from 14 residues. Germline V gene data show CDR1 as SNHLY and CDR2 as FYNNEI. Between the trimmed V and J ends, which lost 6 bases and 6 bases, there was a span of 18 bases.

This clonotype has ten or more counts. The J gene is TRBJ2-2, the V gene TRBV6-2 or TRBV6-3; no clear D gene. Germline V gene data show CDR1 as MNHEY and CDR2 as SVGEGT. The V and J ends lost 2 bases and 8 bases respectively, with 12 bases between them. The CDR3 runs 14 residues. CDR3 in DNA: TGTGCCAGCAGTTACGACTGGAGTACAGGGGAGCTGTTTTTT. It translates to CASSYDWSTGELFF.

This clonotype was seen ten or more times. The chain has TRBV20-1 and TRBJ1-1; maybe TRBD1 (5 bases). This CDR3 has 13 residues. Trimming shortened V by 5 bases and J by 1 base, and 11 bases separated the two germline ends. Germline CDR1 and CDR2: DFQATT and SNEGSKA (reference sequence). CDR3 in DNA: TGCAGTGCTGCAGGGTCTGGGAACACTGAAGCTTTCTTT. Protein sequence: CSAAGSGNTEAFF.

In this sample, this clonotype turned up many times. This chain joins TRBV10-3 and TRBJ2-7; no clear D. There are 16 residues in the CDR3. Germline V gene sequence: CDR1 ENHRY, CDR2 SYGVKD. Between the trimmed V and J ends, which lost 0 bases and 1 base, there was a span of 13 bases. CDR3 sequence: CAISESPLLDSYEQYF. In DNA, the CDR3 is TGTGCCATCAGTGAGTCCCCACTCCTGGATTCCTACGAGCAGTACTTC.

This clonotype was seen at least ten times. The chain employs TRBV7-3 and TRBJ1-5, with a possible D match to TRBD1 (5 bases). Germline CDR1 reads SGHTA; CDR2 reads FQGTGA. V shed 5 bases and J shed 3 bases, with 14 bases lying between them. This CDR3 has 15 residues. CDR3 protein: CASSPGAIINQPQHF. CDR3 bases: TGTGCCAGCAGCCCCGGGGCGATTATCAATCAGCCCCAGCATTTT.

This clonotype was seen at least ten times. The rearrangement uses TRBV2 and TRBJ1-4; D is ambiguous. Trimming stripped 6 bases from V and 11 bases from J, with 7 bases between. The CDR3 contains 10 residues. Per the germline V gene, CDR1 is SNHLY and CDR2 is FYNNEI. CDR3 sequence: CASRQMKLFF. The DNA of the CDR3 is TGTGCCAGCAGACAGATGAAACTGTTTTTT.

The table lists this clonotype with many counts. The chain uses TRBV4-1 and TRBJ2-7; D unclear. CDR3 length: 15 amino acids. The V gene's germline CDR1 is MGHRA and CDR2 YSYEKL. Trimming shortened V by 1 base and J by 1 base, and 11 bases separated the two germline ends. In nucleotides, the CDR3 is TGCGCCAGCAGCCAAGGGGCAGCGACATCCTACGAGCAGTACTTC. It encodes CASSQGAATSYEQYF.

On this clonotype itself: At one end, the junction sequence differs from germline, possibly due to a read error. The chain couples TRBV29-1 to TRBJ1-2; 7 nucleotides align to TRBD1. Per germline, CDR1 SQVTM and CDR2 ANQGSEA. CDR3 length: 14 residues. CDR3 sequence (DNA): TGCGGCGTTGAACTGGGACAGACTAACTATGGCTACACCTTC. Translating gives CGVELGQTNYGYTF.

This clonotype was recorded only once. A much more abundant neighbour one base away suggests this may be a read error. V is TRBV11-3 and J is TRBJ1-5, with D maybe TRBD1 (6 bases). Germline loops: CDR1 SGHNT, CDR2 YENEEA. Trimming removed 5 bases from V and 9 bases from J, with 20 bases in between. The length of the CDR3 is 15 residues. The CDR3, as DNA: TGTGCCAGCAGCCATAGAGAGGGGGTCCGTCGGCCCCAGCATTTT. Translating it yields CASSHREGVRRPQHF.

This clonotype was found many times. The chain employs TRBV12-3 or TRBV12-4 and TRBJ1-2, with TRBD1 matching 9 bases. V was pared by 6 bases and J by 2 bases, with 4 bases of the junction left unmatched. The CDR3 covers 14 residues. CDR3 amino acids: CASRWGQGNYGYTF. The DNA for the CDR3 is TGTGCCAGCAGGTGGGGACAGGGAAACTATGGCTACACCTTC.